Following are 4 T cell receptor beta chains from one sample sequenced in a study of T cell responses to AZD1222 COVID-19 vaccine. Assay: immunoSEQ multiplex PCR; the TCRdb copy retains only in-frame clones and omits some. The data show approximately 140,000 clones, roughly 89% seen once. The sample here was peripheral blood, taken on day 0 of AZD1222 vaccination. These receptors were collected from an adult in good health.

V usage is TRBV29-1 and J usage is TRBJ2-3; TRBD2 agrees at 10 bases. This CDR3 has 15 amino acids. Trimming removed 3 bases from V and 0 bases from J; junction bases left unmatched: 3. Per the germline V gene, CDR1 is SQVTM and CDR2 is ANQGSEA. CDR3 sequence reads: CSVEETSGSTDTQYF. CDR3 sequence (DNA): TGCAGCGTTGAGGAGACTAGCGGGAGCACAGATACGCAGTATTTT.

This clone was picked up one time. V and J are TRBV7-9 and TRBJ2-5; tentatively, D is TRBD2 (5 bases). Germline V gives CDR1 SEHNR, CDR2 FQNEAQ (reference sequence). The V end was cut by 5 bases, the J end by 0 bases, with 19 bases between. The CDR3 contains 17 residues. CDR3 protein: CASSRYVSGRYQETQYF. The DNA of the CDR3 is TGTGCCAGCAGCCGCTACGTAAGCGGCCGGTACCAAGAGACCCAGTACTTC.

The chain uses TRBV7-3 and TRBJ2-1, with D unresolved. V lost 5 bases to trimming and J lost 5 bases, with 13 bases between them. The CDR3 loop spans 14 amino acids. The V gene's germline CDR1 is SGHTA and CDR2 FQGTGA. CDR3 in amino acids: CASSENFGNNEQFF. The CDR3 coding sequence is TGTGCCAGCAGCGAGAACTTCGGAAACAATGAGCAGTTCTTC.

The chain joins TRBV5-1 to TRBJ1-1; 11 nucleotides align to TRBD1. Trimming took 4 bases from V and 7 from J; bases not matched to a gene: 12. Germline lookup yields CDR1 SGHRS and CDR2 YFSETQ. CDR3 length: 16 amino acids. The CDR3 DNA follows: TGCGCCAGCAGCCTACAACCGGGGACAGGGGGTGGTGAAGCTTTCTTT. This translates into CASSLQPGTGGGEAFF.